This T cell receptor beta chain comes out of a study of blood T cell repertoires in COVID-19 (TCRdb year 2020). Broadly, across the study: The collaborator samples originated in the United States, Italy and Spain and spanned the acute and convalescent phases of COVID-19. The material from the prospective study consisted of cDNA or gDNA derived from T cells, B-cell-depleted T cells, or PBMCs. Deeply sampled blood TCRbeta repertoires from subjects exposed to, actively infected with, or recovered from COVID-19 were included in the dataset. The repertoires were released in a freely available public database meant as a resource for research on the immune response to SARS-CoV-2. The samples were drawn from two sources: the first 160 participants of the ongoing ImmuneRACE study, and about 1,300 subjects contributed by 6 global collaborators. The sample metadata nearly always contained a de-identified subject ID, COVID-19 status, age in years and sex. Where HLA class I and class II types were available, the types were taken from metadata supplied by the sample provider, not from assay-based typing.

General study outcomes and caveats: The amount of clinical and demographic metadata varied by source and participant and was provided uncurated.

The germline V gene yields LGHNA for CDR1 and YNFKEQ for CDR2. CDR3 length: 19 amino acids, cysteine to phenylalanine. Of all the DNA, just the CDR3 is kept, 57 bases in frame from base 1. After removal of 0 bases from V and 1 base from J, the junction retains 7 bases not matched to a gene. A word on this clone: Its antigen is unknown. No base quality information exists; no much larger clone differs at one position.

TCRbeta CDR3 regions were amplified from genomic DNA by means of the immunoSEQ Assay, a bias-controlled multiplex PCR. Under the source paper's analysis protocol: The number of nucleated cells in each sample was estimated from the amplification of reference gene primers within the assay. To quantify the absolute abundance of each unique TCRbeta CDR3 rearrangement, sequence reads were collapsed and filtered. For each sample, productive Simpson clonality was calculated as the square root of Simpson's diversity index across productive rearrangements. TCRdb re-hosts the immuneACCESS table, in-frame sequences only. Its copies lack some clones; in the studies checked, an unresolved V gene accounts for under half of them, and the cause for the rest is not known. The V and J calls and clone size come from that table; D and trimming were worked out from the DNA. This sample holds 35,000 to 45,000 clones; around nine tenths were observed only once. 19% of the sample belongs to the ten largest clones.

Each collaborating institution followed its own protocols to collect whole blood in K2EDTA tubes. For TCRbeta analysis, collaborators shipped samples as frozen whole blood, isolated PBMCs, or DNA extracted from either of those sample types. This TCR was sampled from a man between 65 and 85 years old with acute or convalescent COVID-19. Sequenced sample: peripheral blood. The sequence is built from TRBV4-2 and TRBJ2-5; TRBD2 fits 14 bases in the junction. At the DNA level, the sequence is TGTGCCAGCAGCCAAGAAACCGGGACTAGCGGGGGAACCCAAGAGACCCAGTACTTC. This codes for CASSQETGTSGGTQETQYF.